A selection of T cell receptor beta chains follows, all from one sample in a study of cytomegalovirus exposure and HLA in healthy donors. The assay was immunoSEQ multiplex PCR, and TCRdb's table has in-frame clones only and misses some. The data hold a few hundred thousand clones, with 80% to 90% observed a single time. Source material: PBMCs. The source is a woman between 18 and 29 years old in good health and CMV-seronegative. Both conserved end residues are part of each CDR3. D genes are given only for firm matches. A clone size is listed for some rows: how often the clone was seen (once, few, many), or a class if it is expanded.

cdr3_aa: CASSRAGTDTQYF
cdr3_nt: TGTGCCAGCAGCAGAGCTGGTACAGATACGCAGTATTTT
clone_size: once
j_call: TRBJ2-3
d_call: NA
v_call: TRBV5-6

cdr3_aa: CASSPNGDRGSEQYF
cdr3_nt: TGTGCCAGCTCACCAAATGGCGACAGGGGGTCCGAGCAGTACTTC
clone_size: NA
j_call: TRBJ2-7
d_call: TRBD1
v_call: TRBV18

cdr3_aa: CASSDGAGDRELFF
cdr3_nt: TGTGCCAGCAGTGACGGAGCGGGAGATAGGGAGCTGTTTTTT
clone_size: NA
j_call: TRBJ2-2
d_call: TRBD2
v_call: TRBV2

cdr3_aa: CASSLWGLAGGIISTDTQYF
cdr3_nt: TGTGCCAGCAGTTTATGGGGACTAGCGGGAGGGATTATTAGCACAGATACGCAGTATTTT
clone_size: NA
j_call: TRBJ2-3
d_call: TRBD2
v_call: TRBV27

cdr3_aa: CASSVRGAGANVLTF
cdr3_nt: TGTGCCAGCAGCGTTCGGGGGGCTGGGGCCAACGTCCTGACTTTC
clone_size: NA
j_call: TRBJ2-6
d_call: TRBD2
v_call: TRBV9

cdr3_aa: CASRAGTGSSYEQYF
cdr3_nt: TGTGCCAGCAGAGCCGGGACAGGCTCTTCCTACGAGCAGTACTTC
clone_size: NA
j_call: TRBJ2-7
d_call: TRBD1
v_call: TRBV28

cdr3_aa: CASRHDPQSPYYEQYF
cdr3_nt: TGTGCCAGCAGACACGACCCACAGAGTCCCTACTACGAGCAGTACTTC
clone_size: NA
j_call: TRBJ2-7
d_call: NA
v_call: TRBV25-1

cdr3_aa: CASSTSGTGGASYNEQFF
cdr3_nt: TGTGCCAGCAGTACCTCCGGGACAGGGGGCGCGTCCTACAATGAGCAGTTCTTC
clone_size: NA
j_call: TRBJ2-1
d_call: TRBD1
v_call: TRBV7-9

cdr3_aa: CASSLRGGYGYTF
cdr3_nt: TGTGCCAGCAGCCTAAGGGGGGGCTATGGCTACACCTTC
clone_size: NA
j_call: TRBJ1-2
d_call: NA
v_call: TRBV27

cdr3_aa: CASGGGYGYTF
cdr3_nt: TGTGCCAGCGGCGGGGGCTATGGCTACACCTTC
clone_size: NA
j_call: TRBJ1-2
d_call: NA
v_call: TRBV25-1

cdr3_aa: CASRLPGAYEQYF
cdr3_nt: TGTGCCAGCAGGCTTCCGGGAGCGTACGAGCAGTACTTC
clone_size: few
j_call: TRBJ2-7
d_call: NA
v_call: TRBV6-5

cdr3_aa: CASSQEGTGLNTEAFF
cdr3_nt: TGCGCCAGCAGCCAAGAGGGGACAGGCTTGAACACTGAAGCTTTCTTT
clone_size: NA
j_call: TRBJ1-1
d_call: TRBD1
v_call: TRBV4-1

cdr3_aa: CASSFDGDSANTGELFF
cdr3_nt: TGCGCCAGCAGCTTCGATGGGGACTCCGCGAACACCGGGGAGCTGTTTTTT
clone_size: NA
j_call: TRBJ2-2
d_call: NA
v_call: TRBV4-3

cdr3_aa: CASSGETSGSASGANVLTF
cdr3_nt: TGTGCCAGCAGTGGGGAGACTAGCGGGAGCGCCTCTGGGGCCAACGTCCTGACTTTC
clone_size: many
j_call: TRBJ2-6
d_call: TRBD2
v_call: TRBV2

cdr3_aa: CASTPSGRITRNEQFF
cdr3_nt: TGTGCCAGTACGCCTAGCGGGAGGATTACTCGGAATGAGCAGTTCTTC
clone_size: NA
j_call: TRBJ2-1
d_call: TRBD2
v_call: TRBV19

cdr3_aa: CASSQEAGKLFF
cdr3_nt: TGTGCCAGCAGCCAAGAGGCGGGAAAACTGTTTTTT
clone_size: NA
j_call: TRBJ1-4
d_call: NA
v_call: TRBV14

cdr3_aa: CASSQGGASSYEQYF
cdr3_nt: TGCGCCAGCAGCCAAGGGGGAGCTAGCTCCTACGAGCAGTACTTC
clone_size: once
j_call: TRBJ2-7
d_call: NA
v_call: TRBV4-1

cdr3_aa: CASSVGGVLETQYF
cdr3_nt: TGTGCCAGCAGCGTAGGAGGAGTCCTAGAGACCCAGTACTTC
clone_size: NA
j_call: TRBJ2-5
d_call: NA
v_call: TRBV9

cdr3_aa: CASSLGALRGPDTQYF
cdr3_nt: TGTGCCAGCAGCTTAGGTGCCCTCAGAGGCCCGGATACGCAGTATTTT
clone_size: NA
j_call: TRBJ2-3
d_call: NA
v_call: TRBV11-3

cdr3_aa: CASSDTRGHNQPQHF
cdr3_nt: TGTGCCAGCAGCGACACTCGGGGACACAATCAGCCCCAGCATTTT
clone_size: once
j_call: TRBJ1-5
d_call: NA
v_call: TRBV6-1

cdr3_aa: CASSPQSGGDTEAFF
cdr3_nt: TGTGCCAGCAGCCCCCAATCGGGAGGGGACACTGAAGCTTTCTTT
clone_size: NA
j_call: TRBJ1-1
d_call: NA
v_call: TRBV7-9

cdr3_aa: CASSGTSSEKLFF
cdr3_nt: TGCGCCAGCAGCGGGACATCGAGTGAAAAACTGTTTTTT
clone_size: NA
j_call: TRBJ1-4
d_call: NA
v_call: TRBV5-1

cdr3_aa: CATSRDAGTKLNEQFF
cdr3_nt: TGTGCCACCAGCAGAGACGCCGGGACAAAGCTTAATGAGCAGTTCTTC
clone_size: NA
j_call: TRBJ2-1
d_call: NA
v_call: TRBV15

cdr3_aa: CASTSRGRVGQPQHF
cdr3_nt: TGTGCCAGCACCTCCAGGGGTAGAGTGGGTCAGCCCCAGCATTTT
clone_size: NA
j_call: TRBJ1-5
d_call: NA
v_call: TRBV28

cdr3_aa: CASSGGRGSYNEQFF
cdr3_nt: TGTGCCAGCTCGGGAGGGCGGGGCTCCTACAATGAGCAGTTCTTC
clone_size: NA
j_call: TRBJ2-1
d_call: TRBD2
v_call: TRBV9

cdr3_aa: CASSGAGRATVGSDEQYF
cdr3_nt: TGTGCCAGCAGTGGGGCCGGGAGGGCCACAGTAGGGTCCGACGAGCAGTACTTC
clone_size: NA
j_call: TRBJ2-7
d_call: TRBD2
v_call: TRBV2

cdr3_aa: CASRIQGTYEQYF
cdr3_nt: TGTGCCAGCAGGATACAGGGGACCTACGAGCAGTACTTC
clone_size: NA
j_call: TRBJ2-7
d_call: TRBD1
v_call: TRBV6-5

cdr3_aa: CASRSGLADTGELFF
cdr3_nt: TGTGCCAGCCGCTCCGGACTAGCGGACACCGGGGAGCTGTTTTTT
clone_size: NA
j_call: TRBJ2-2
d_call: TRBD2
v_call: TRBV5-4

cdr3_aa: CASNPLAGGVTGELFF
cdr3_nt: TGTGCCAGCAACCCGCTAGCGGGAGGGGTCACCGGGGAGCTGTTTTTT
clone_size: NA
j_call: TRBJ2-2
d_call: TRBD2
v_call: TRBV2